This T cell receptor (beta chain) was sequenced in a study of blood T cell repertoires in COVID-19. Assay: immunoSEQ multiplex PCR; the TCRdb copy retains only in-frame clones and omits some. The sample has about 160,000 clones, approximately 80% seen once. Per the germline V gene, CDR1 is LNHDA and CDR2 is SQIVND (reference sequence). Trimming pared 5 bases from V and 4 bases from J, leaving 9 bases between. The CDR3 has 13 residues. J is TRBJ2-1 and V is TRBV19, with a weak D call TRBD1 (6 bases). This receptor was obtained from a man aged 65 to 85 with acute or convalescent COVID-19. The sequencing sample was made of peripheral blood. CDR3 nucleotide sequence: TGTGCCAGTAGTGTGGACAGATACAATGAGCAGTTCTTC. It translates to CASSVDRYNEQFF.